A selection of T cell receptor beta chains follows, all from one sample in a study of early T cells in non-severe SARS-CoV-2 infection. TCRdb recomputed calls from the 5' RACE reads with MiXCR, one row per CDR3 protein. Of approximately 90,000 distinct CDR3 sequences in the sample, roughly 15% were seen once. Sequencing used whole blood, obtained at baseline. These receptors all stem from an adult who was a healthcare worker with PCR-confirmed SARS-CoV-2 infection or an uninfected control (not recorded which). Each CDR3 is given with its conserved first and last residue. Each record gives: V gene, J gene, D gene, clone size, CDR3 protein, CDR3 DNA. The D gene is left open where the match is weak. Size values are once, few and many counts, or a class for expanded clones, and some rows have none.

v_call: TRBV12-3/TRBV12-4
j_call: TRBJ2-3
d_call: .
clone_size: many
cdr3_aa: CASSPDRDTQYF
cdr3_nt: TGTGCCAGCAGTCCCGACAGGGATACGCAGTATTTT

v_call: TRBV29-1
j_call: TRBJ2-1
d_call: .
clone_size: .
cdr3_aa: CSVSQGGNEQFF
cdr3_nt: TGCAGCGTTTCACAGGGGGGGAATGAGCAGTTCTTC

v_call: TRBV29-1
j_call: TRBJ1-5
d_call: TRBD1
clone_size: .
cdr3_aa: CSVATGVHQPQHF
cdr3_nt: TGCAGCGTCGCAACAGGGGTTCATCAGCCCCAGCATTTT

v_call: TRBV11-2
j_call: TRBJ2-3
d_call: .
clone_size: few
cdr3_aa: CASSPFQGRTDTQYF
cdr3_nt: TGTGCCAGCAGCCCCTTCCAGGGGCGCACAGATACGCAGTATTTT

v_call: TRBV20-1
j_call: TRBJ2-3
d_call: TRBD2
clone_size: .
cdr3_aa: CSARAGRTSGLIDTQYF
cdr3_nt: TGCAGTGCTAGGGCCGGTAGGACTAGCGGGCTTATAGATACGCAGTATTTT

v_call: TRBV6-2/TRBV6-3
j_call: TRBJ2-7
d_call: TRBD1
clone_size: .
cdr3_aa: CASSVGTGDLYEQYF
cdr3_nt: TGTGCCAGCAGTGTCGGGACAGGCGACCTCTACGAGCAGTACTTC

v_call: TRBV20-1
j_call: TRBJ2-7
d_call: .
clone_size: many
cdr3_aa: CSAIIYEQYF
cdr3_nt: TGCAGTGCTATAATCTACGAGCAGTACTTC

v_call: TRBV28
j_call: TRBJ1-5
d_call: .
clone_size: .
cdr3_aa: CASSPPYSNQPQHF
cdr3_nt: TGTGCCAGCAGTCCTCCCTATAGCAATCAGCCCCAGCATTTT

v_call: TRBV12-3/TRBV12-4
j_call: TRBJ1-1
d_call: .
clone_size: .
cdr3_aa: CASSPRVGEAFF
cdr3_nt: TGTGCCAGCAGTCCACGGGTTGGGGAGGCTTTCTTT

v_call: TRBV5-1
j_call: TRBJ1-1
d_call: .
clone_size: .
cdr3_aa: CASSLDGQTEAFF
cdr3_nt: TGCGCCAGCAGCTTGGACGGGCAGACTGAAGCTTTCTTT

v_call: TRBV20-1
j_call: TRBJ2-3
d_call: TRBD2
clone_size: few
cdr3_aa: CSAPQGTSGALPTDTQYF
cdr3_nt: TGCAGTGCCCCCCAGGGGACTAGCGGGGCTCTTCCCACAGATACGCAGTATTTT

v_call: TRBV2
j_call: TRBJ2-5
d_call: .
clone_size: few
cdr3_aa: CASSDSELETQYF
cdr3_nt: TGTGCCAGCAGTGACTCGGAGCTGGAGACCCAGTACTTC

v_call: TRBV11-2
j_call: TRBJ2-6
d_call: TRBD1
clone_size: many
cdr3_aa: CASSLTGAGANVLTF
cdr3_nt: TGTGCCAGCAGCTTAACAGGGGCTGGGGCCAACGTCCTGACTTTC

v_call: TRBV2
j_call: TRBJ1-3
d_call: .
clone_size: .
cdr3_aa: CASSVYRAGNTIYF
cdr3_nt: TGTGCCAGCAGTGTCTACAGGGCTGGAAACACCATATATTTT

v_call: TRBV2
j_call: TRBJ2-7
d_call: .
clone_size: .
cdr3_aa: CASSEEYEQYF
cdr3_nt: TGTGCCAGCAGTGAAGAATACGAGCAGTACTTC

v_call: TRBV30
j_call: TRBJ2-7
d_call: TRBD2
clone_size: few
cdr3_aa: CAWSSGGAYEQYF
cdr3_nt: TGTGCCTGGAGTTCGGGAGGCGCCTACGAGCAGTACTTC

v_call: TRBV20-1
j_call: TRBJ1-1
d_call: .
clone_size: few
cdr3_aa: CSAFRERNTEAFF
cdr3_nt: TGCAGTGCTTTCAGGGAAAGGAACACTGAAGCTTTCTTT

v_call: TRBV3-1
j_call: TRBJ2-5
d_call: TRBD1
clone_size: once
cdr3_aa: CASSQEQRTGETQYF
cdr3_nt: TGTGCCAGCAGCCAAGAACAGCGGACAGGGGAGACCCAGTACTTC

v_call: TRBV12-3/TRBV12-4
j_call: TRBJ2-2
d_call: TRBD1
clone_size: .
cdr3_aa: CASAGQDRANTGELFF
cdr3_nt: TGTGCCAGCGCAGGACAGGACAGAGCGAACACCGGGGAGCTGTTTTTT

v_call: TRBV20-1
j_call: TRBJ2-7
d_call: .
clone_size: .
cdr3_aa: CSARDSGTSYEQYF
cdr3_nt: TGCAGTGCTAGAGATAGTGGCACCTCCTACGAGCAGTACTTC

v_call: TRBV7-2
j_call: TRBJ2-3
d_call: TRBD2
clone_size: .
cdr3_aa: CASSPLWLAGGIDTQYF
cdr3_nt: TGTGCCAGCAGCCCACTTTGGCTAGCGGGAGGGATTGATACGCAGTATTTT

v_call: TRBV10-3
j_call: TRBJ1-2
d_call: TRBD1
clone_size: many
cdr3_aa: CAIDESGQGVSGYTF
cdr3_nt: TGTGCCATCGACGAATCGGGACAGGGTGTTAGTGGCTACACCTTC

v_call: TRBV5-1
j_call: TRBJ2-7
d_call: TRBD2
clone_size: many
cdr3_aa: CASSPGIAGVFGEQYF
cdr3_nt: TGCGCCAGCAGCCCCGGAATAGCGGGAGTCTTTGGTGAGCAGTACTTC

v_call: TRBV24-1
j_call: TRBJ2-2
d_call: TRBD2
clone_size: few
cdr3_aa: CATGTSGSTGELFF
cdr3_nt: TGTGCCACGGGGACTAGCGGGAGCACCGGGGAGCTGTTTTTT

v_call: TRBV12-3/TRBV12-4
j_call: TRBJ1-1
d_call: .
clone_size: many
cdr3_aa: CASSLGRFGAFF
cdr3_nt: TGTGCCAGCAGTTTAGGCCGATTTGGGGCTTTCTTT

v_call: TRBV29-1
j_call: TRBJ2-3
d_call: TRBD1
clone_size: few
cdr3_aa: CSVGTGHTDTQYF
cdr3_nt: TGCAGCGTTGGGACAGGGCACACAGATACGCAGTATTTT

v_call: TRBV29-1
j_call: TRBJ2-1
d_call: TRBD2
clone_size: few
cdr3_aa: CSAGLAGVDEQFF
cdr3_nt: TGCAGCGCCGGACTAGCGGGAGTCGATGAGCAGTTCTTC

v_call: TRBV15
j_call: TRBJ2-7
d_call: .
clone_size: .
cdr3_aa: CATSGDSQGIYEQYF
cdr3_nt: TGTGCCACCAGCGGGGACTCACAGGGTATCTACGAGCAGTACTTC

v_call: TRBV3-1
j_call: TRBJ2-7
d_call: .
clone_size: .
cdr3_aa: CASSRTSLRDEQYF
cdr3_nt: TGTGCCAGCAGCCGGACAAGCCTTCGTGACGAGCAGTACTTC

v_call: TRBV27
j_call: TRBJ2-7
d_call: TRBD2
clone_size: few
cdr3_aa: CASSFRDYTSEQYF
cdr3_nt: TGTGCCAGCAGTTTCCGGGACTACACCTCCGAGCAGTACTTC